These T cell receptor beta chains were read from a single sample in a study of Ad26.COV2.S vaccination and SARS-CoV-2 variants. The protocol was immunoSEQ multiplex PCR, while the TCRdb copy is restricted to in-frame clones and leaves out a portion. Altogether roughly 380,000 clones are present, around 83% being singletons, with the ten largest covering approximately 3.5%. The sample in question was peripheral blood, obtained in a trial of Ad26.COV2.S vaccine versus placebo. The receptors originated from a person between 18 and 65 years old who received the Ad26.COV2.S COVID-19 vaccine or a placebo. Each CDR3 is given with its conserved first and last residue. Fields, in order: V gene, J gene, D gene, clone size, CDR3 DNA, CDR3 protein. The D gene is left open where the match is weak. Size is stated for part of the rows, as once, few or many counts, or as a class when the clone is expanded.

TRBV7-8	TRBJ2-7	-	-	TGTGCCAGCAGCTTAGGTTTTGGGACCTACGAGCAGTACTTC	CASSLGFGTYEQYF
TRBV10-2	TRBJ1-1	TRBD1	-	TGCGCCAGTCAGGGGGTGGTGAACACTGAAGCTTTCTTT	CASQGVVNTEAFF
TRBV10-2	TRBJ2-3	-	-	TGCGCCAGCAGTGATAGTGCCGTGACAGATACGCAGTATTTT	CASSDSAVTDTQYF
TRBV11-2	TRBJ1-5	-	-	TGTGCCAGCAGCTTAGTGCCGGGAAGCAATCAGCCCCAGCATTTT	CASSLVPGSNQPQHF
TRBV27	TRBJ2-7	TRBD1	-	TGTGCCAGCAGTTTACGACAGGGGCTTCCCTACGAGCAGTACTTC	CASSLRQGLPYEQYF
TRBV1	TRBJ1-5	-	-	TGCACCAGCAGCCAAGAGGCGGGGATTAGCAATCAGCCCCAGCATTTT	CTSSQEAGISNQPQHF
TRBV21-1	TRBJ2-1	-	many	TGTGCCAGCAGAATCCGGTCCTACAATGAGCAGTTCTTC	CASRIRSYNEQFF
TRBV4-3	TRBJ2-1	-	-	TGCGCCAGCAGCCAGACAAGGGGACAACAAGCAGCGGGATTGGGATACAATGAGCAGTTCTTC	CASSQTRGQQAAGLGYNEQFF
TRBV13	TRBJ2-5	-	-	TGTGCCAGCAGCTTAGGTACAGGGTTCCGGGAGACCCAGTACTTC	CASSLGTGFRETQYF
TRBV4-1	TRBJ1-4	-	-	TGCGCCAGCAGCCGGCGGGATGGGGAAAAACTGTTTTTT	CASSRRDGEKLFF
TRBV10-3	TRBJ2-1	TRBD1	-	TGTGCCATCAGTGGGGGACAGGGGTTCAATGAGCAGTTCTTC	CAISGGQGFNEQFF
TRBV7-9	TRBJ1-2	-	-	TGTGCCAGCAGAATGGAGTCAGTGCGTGGCTACACCTTC	CASRMESVRGYTF
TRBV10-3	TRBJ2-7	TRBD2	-	TGTGCCATCAGTTTGTGGGGGGGCGAGCAGTACTTC	CAISLWGGEQYF
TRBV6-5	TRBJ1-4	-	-	TGTGCCAGCAGTTATGACTGGGGTGAAAAACTGTTTTTT	CASSYDWGEKLFF
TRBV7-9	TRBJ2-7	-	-	TGTGCCAGCAGCTCAAGAGAGACCCAGGGTTACGAGCAGTACTTC	CASSSRETQGYEQYF
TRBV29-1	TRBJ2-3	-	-	TGCAGCGCCGGAGGTGGGCGTGAAGATACGCAGTATTTT	CSAGGGREDTQYF
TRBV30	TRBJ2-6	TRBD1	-	TGTGCCTGGAGTGTTCACAGGGGGTCTGGGGCCAACGTCCTGACTTTC	CAWSVHRGSGANVLTF
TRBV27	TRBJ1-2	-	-	TGTGCCAGCAGTTCCGGGGCCTCGGGCTACACCTTC	CASSSGASGYTF
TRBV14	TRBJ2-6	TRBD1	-	TGTGCCAGCAGCAGGGGACAGGGACCCGCCTCTGGGGCCAACGTCCTGACTTTC	CASSRGQGPASGANVLTF
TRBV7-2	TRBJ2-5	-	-	TGTGCCAGCAGACCAATCGCGCATATGAAGGAGACCCAGTACTTC	CASRPIAHMKETQYF
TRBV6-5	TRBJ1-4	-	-	TGTGCCAGCAGTTCCGGGGGGGCAACTAATGAAAAACTGTTTTTT	CASSSGGATNEKLFF
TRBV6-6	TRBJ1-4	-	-	TGTGCCAGCAGTAATGCCGCTAATGAAAAACTGTTTTTT	CASSNAANEKLFF
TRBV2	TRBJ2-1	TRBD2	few	TGTGCCAGCAGTGAAGCGCTTTTGCTAGCGGGGGCCTACAATGAGCAGTTCTTC	CASSEALLLAGAYNEQFF
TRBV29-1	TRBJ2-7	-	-	TGCAGCGCAATTCCGGGACACTACTACGAGCAGTACTTC	CSAIPGHYYEQYF
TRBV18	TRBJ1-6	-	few	TGTGCCAGCTCCACCGACAGAGCACCCCTCCACTTT	CASSTDRAPLHF
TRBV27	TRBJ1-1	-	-	TGTGCCAGCAGTTTTGGGACCGGTACTGAAGCTTTCTTT	CASSFGTGTEAFF
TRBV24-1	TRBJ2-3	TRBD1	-	TGTGCCACCAGTGATTTCCGACAGGGTAGCCTTTTGGTGCAGTATTTT	CATSDFRQGSLLVQYF
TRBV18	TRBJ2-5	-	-	TGTGCCAGCTCATCCGAACAGGGTAATAAAGAGACCCAGTACTTC	CASSSEQGNKETQYF
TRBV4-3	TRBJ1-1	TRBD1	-	TGCGCCAGCAAAAGGGACAGGGAAGCTTTCTTT	CASKRDREAFF
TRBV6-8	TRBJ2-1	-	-	TGTGCCAGCAGTTACTCATTGTGGTTTGAGGGGGACAATGAGCAGTTCTTC	CASSYSLWFEGDNEQFF
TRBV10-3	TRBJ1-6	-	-	TGTGCCATCAGTGAAGAGACAGTTAATTCACCCCTCCACTTT	CAISEETVNSPLHF
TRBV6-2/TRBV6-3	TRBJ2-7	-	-	TGTGCCAGCAGTTACTCGAGTGCCAGCCCCTACGAGCAGTACTTC	CASSYSSASPYEQYF
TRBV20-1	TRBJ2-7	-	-	TGCAGTGCTAGTGTACAGGGCCCGGGGTACGAGCAGTACTTC	CSASVQGPGYEQYF
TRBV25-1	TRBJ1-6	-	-	TGTGCCAGCAGTGTGTCACCCCTCCACTTT	CASSVSPLHF
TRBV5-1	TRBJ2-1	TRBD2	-	TGCGCCAGCAGCTTAACCGCAGGGGGACTGGCGGGAGGGCTAGACGATGAGCAGTTCTTC	CASSLTAGGLAGGLDDEQFF
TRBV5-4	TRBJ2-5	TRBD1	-	TGTGCCAGCAGCTTGGCGCGGGACAGGGGGGGAGAGACCCAGTACTTC	CASSLARDRGGETQYF
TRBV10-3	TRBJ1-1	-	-	TGTGCCATCAGTGAGTTGTCTACAGGGAGCACTGAAGCTTTCTTT	CAISELSTGSTEAFF
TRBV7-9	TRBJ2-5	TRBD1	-	TGTGCCAGCAGCCGGGACAGGGGGCTGGAGACCCAGTACTTC	CASSRDRGLETQYF
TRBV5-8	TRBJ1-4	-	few	TGTGCCAGCAGCCGCACAGGGAATCGTAATGAAAAACTGTTTTTT	CASSRTGNRNEKLFF
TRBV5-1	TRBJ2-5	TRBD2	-	TGCGCCAGCAGGAAAGTAGCGGGAGAAGAGACCCAGTACTTC	CASRKVAGEETQYF
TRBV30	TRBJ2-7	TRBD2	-	TGTGCCTGGGGAGGGAGGGATGAGCAGTACTTC	CAWGGRDEQYF
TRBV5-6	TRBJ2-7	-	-	TGTGCCAGCAGCTTGGTCGTGACCAGCTACGAGCAGTACTTC	CASSLVVTSYEQYF
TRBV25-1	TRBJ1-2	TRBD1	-	TGTGCCAGCAGTACCTACAGGGGTGGCTACACCTTC	CASSTYRGGYTF
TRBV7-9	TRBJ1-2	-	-	TGTGCCAGCACCGCGTGGAAGCACTATGGCTACACCTTC	CASTAWKHYGYTF
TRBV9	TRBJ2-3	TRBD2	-	TGTGCCAGCAGCACGACTAGCTTCCCAGATACGCAGTATTTT	CASSTTSFPDTQYF
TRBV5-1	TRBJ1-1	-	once	TGCGCCAGCAGCTTGCTGGGGGGTGAGACTGAAGCTTTCTTT	CASSLLGGETEAFF
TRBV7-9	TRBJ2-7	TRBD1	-	TGTGCCAGCAGCGACCGGGACAGGGGGCAGGACGAGCAGTACTTC	CASSDRDRGQDEQYF